This TCR beta chain was sequenced in a study of blood T cell repertoires in COVID-19. Sequencing used immunoSEQ multiplex PCR; TCRdb keeps in-frame clones, though not all of them. In the table there are fewer than 300,000 clones, 80% to 90% of which are singletons. Between the trimmed V and J ends, which lost 3 bases and 0 bases, there was a span of 14 bases. The CDR3 length is 16 residues. Looked up from germline, CDR1 is LGHNA and CDR2 is YSLEER. Sample: peripheral blood. This sequence originates from a woman between 45 and 65 years old who had recovered from COVID-19. The chain joins TRBV4-3 to TRBJ1-1, with a possible D match to TRBD1 (5 bases). The CDR3 spells CASSQGWGGLNTEAFF. As DNA, the CDR3 is TGCGCCAGCAGCCAGGGGTGGGGGGGTTTGAACACTGAAGCTTTCTTT.